The following is a T cell receptor (beta chain) sequence with its context. Antigen specificity is unknown. This sample was taken from a study of shared clonotypes between healthy human individuals. The wider study: Researchers assigned three CD4 naive, three CD4 memory, two CD8 naive and one CD8 memory plate to each donor.

Study results and limitations: A limitation of the genetic and exposure-history diversity represented arose from few donors. Larger estimated richness was generally seen in naive subsets than in memory subsets.

In the naive CD8 group, cells lacked CD45RO and were positively selected for CCR7, so terminally differentiated effector memory CD45RA+ cells were left out. Healthy and HIV-negative, the adult donors had no recent acute infections or vaccinations. Method: immunoSEQ multiplex PCR; TCRdb's copy keeps in-frame clones and lacks some. Of about 2,200,000 clones in the sample, approximately 94% were seen once. Trimming cost V 3 bases and J 0 bases, with 12 bases left between them. Germline CDR1 ENHRY, CDR2 SYGVKD. The CDR3 is 16 amino acids. The sequence was collected from a man younger than 30 in good health. Some clones in this sample may be carry-over from other donors' samples. The V and J genes are TRBV10-3 and TRBJ1-3; tentatively, D is TRBD1 (6 bases). Sequences were obtained from naive CD8+ T cells from PBMCs. DNA for the CDR3: TGTGCCATCAGTGACCCGACAGGACTCTCTGGAAACACCATATATTTT. It specifies CAISDPTGLSGNTIYF.